The 25 T cell receptor beta chains reported below all come from one sample, sequenced in a study of shared clonotypes between healthy human individuals. Clones were sequenced by immunoSEQ multiplex PCR, and TCRdb holds only the in-frame ones, with some missing. The table has roughly 2.6 million clones, over 85% seen once. The sample comprised naive CD4+ T cells sorted from blood. This sample's subset: CD45RA+ positively selected. The receptor set was obtained from a man aged 18 to 30 in good health.

The chain is built from TRBV7-9 and TRBJ1-1; TRBD1 is a possible D gene (5 bases). The CDR3 totals 15 residues. Trimming cost V 4 bases and J 4 bases, with 16 bases left between them. Per the germline V gene, CDR1 is SEHNR and CDR2 is FQNEAQ (reference sequence). CDR3 in DNA: TGTGCCAGCAGCTGGGGGGTGGTGGGAAGCACTGAAGCTTTCTTT. Translated: CASSWGVVGSTEAFF.

The chain joins TRBV7-3 to TRBJ2-3, with 7 bases lining up with TRBD2. CDR3 length: 18 residues. In germline, CDR1 is SGHTA, CDR2 FQGTGA. The ends lost 1 base at V and 0 bases at J; junction bases unmatched: 10. Here the CDR3 reads CASSLNPLAGESTDTQYF. As DNA, the CDR3 is TGTGCCAGCAGCTTAAACCCCCTGGCGGGGGAGAGCACAGATACGCAGTATTTT.

As concerns this clone: Other DNA sequences from this sample encode an identical CDR3 as well. The J gene is TRBJ2-5, the V gene TRBV11-3; unclear D gene. Germline CDR1 SGHNT, CDR2 YENEEA. The CDR3 consists of 13 residues. Trimming removed 1 base at V and 2 bases at J, with 5 bases between. CDR3 amino acids: CASSLGSQETQYF. The DNA for the CDR3 is TGTGCCAGCAGCTTAGGCTCGCAAGAGACCCAGTACTTC.

As to this clone: The same CDR3 also results from other DNA sequences found in this sample. This sequence joins TRBV18 and TRBJ2-5, with TRBD2 identical over 7 bases. Trimming took 2 bases from V and 1 from J; bases not matched to a gene: 1. CDR3 length: 14 amino acids. Germline loops: CDR1 KGHSH, CDR2 LQKENI. The CDR3 region has the DNA TGTGCCAGCTCACCAACTAGCGCCCAAGAGACCCAGTACTTC. This encodes CASSPTSAQETQYF.

The rearrangement uses TRBV7-9 and TRBJ2-2, with a tentative D call TRBD2 (6 bases). The CDR3 loop spans 13 amino acids. CDR1 and CDR2 from the germline V gene are SEHNR and FQNEAQ (reference sequence). CDR3 sequence (DNA): TGTGCGACGGGGACTCGAGGCACCGGGGAGCTGTTTTTT. Its translation is CATGTRGTGELFF.

To note about this clone: This same CDR3 is encoded by further DNA sequences in the sample. The V and J genes are TRBV2 and TRBJ1-1; weak D call: TRBD1 (5 bases). V lost 4 bases and J lost 5, with 11 bases in between. CDR1 is SNHLY, CDR2 FYNNEI, per germline. CDR3 length: 13 residues. CDR3: CASSVVGGTEAFF. The DNA for the CDR3 is TGTGCCAGCAGTGTAGTGGGGGGGACTGAAGCTTTCTTT.

There are a few counts of this clone. The rearrangement links TRBV19 to TRBJ1-1, with unresolved D. Germline V gene sequence: CDR1 LNHDA, CDR2 SQIVND (reference sequence). The V end lost 3 bases, the J end lost 5 bases, and 13 bases lay between the germline ends. The CDR3 length is 14 residues. The CDR3 region is CASSMNYKATEAFF. The DNA for the CDR3 is TGTGCCAGTAGTATGAACTACAAGGCAACTGAAGCTTTCTTT. The full variable domain, in which reference TRBV19 and TRBJ1-1 provide the parts outside the CDR3, is DGGITQSPKYLFRKEGQNVTLSCEQNLNHDAMYWYRQDPGQGLRLIYYSQIVNDFQKGDIAEGYSVSREKKESFPLTVTSAQKNPTAFYLCASSMNYKATEAFFGQGTRLTVV.

This chain uses TRBV2 with TRBJ2-1; 10 nucleotides line up with TRBD2. This CDR3 has 14 residues. The V gene end was trimmed by 5 bases and the J gene end by 6 bases; junction bases not matched to a gene: 4. CDR1 is SNHLY and CDR2 is FYNNEI in the germline V gene. CDR3 sequence: CASSRLAGANEQFF. The CDR3 nucleotides read TGTGCCAGCAGTAGGCTAGCGGGGGCCAATGAGCAGTTCTTC.

Concerning this clone itself: Other DNA sequences from this sample encode an identical CDR3 as well. The chain has TRBV6-1 and TRBJ2-7; D remains ambiguous. There are 10 residues in the CDR3. CDR1 is MNHNS, CDR2 SASEGT, per germline. V was clipped by 6 bases and J by 4 bases, with 4 bases between them. CDR3 loop: CASSLYEQYF. Here the CDR3 DNA reads TGTGCCAGCAGCTTATACGAGCAGTACTTC.

J is TRBJ2-6 and V is TRBV6-1; D gene uncertain. The germline gives CDR1 MNHNS, CDR2 SASEGT. V gave up 7 bases and J gave up 2 bases, with 6 bases separating them. The length of the CDR3 is 13 residues. CDR3 region: CASTRAGANVLTF. The CDR3, as DNA: TGTGCCAGCACCCGGGCTGGGGCCAACGTCCTGACTTTC.

This sequence joins TRBV29-1 and TRBJ2-1, with no clear D. Trimming pared 3 bases from V and 1 base from J, leaving 10 bases between. Germline CDR1 is SQVTM and CDR2 is ANQGSEA. This CDR3 comprises 14 residues. The CDR3 coding sequence is TGCAGCGTTGATCGGAGCTGGTCCTACAATGAGCAGTTCTTC. Translation gives CSVDRSWSYNEQFF.

This rearrangement joins TRBV9 to TRBJ2-7; the match to TRBD1 covers 12 bases. Germline values: CDR1 SGDLS, CDR2 YYNGEE. The CDR3 covers 16 residues. J was trimmed by 7 bases and V by 4 bases; bases with no gene match: 12. CDR3 in amino acids: CASSTFRDRGREEQYF. The DNA for the CDR3 is TGTGCCAGCAGCACATTCCGGGACAGGGGGCGCGAGGAGCAGTACTTC.

Remarks on this clone: Other nucleotide sequences in the sample specify the same CDR3. The CDR3 sequence: CAWSVGGSQETQYF. For the CDR3, the DNA is TGTGCCTGGAGTGTAGGCGGAAGCCAAGAGACCCAGTACTTC. This chain connects TRBV30 to TRBJ2-5; D not certain. Trimming cost V 0 bases and J 1 base, with 9 bases left between them. The germline CDR1 and CDR2 sequences are GTSNPN and SVGIG (reference sequence). This CDR3 region has 14 residues. Full variable domain (missing parts from reference TRBV30 and TRBJ2-5): SQTIHQWPATLVQPVGSPLSLECTVEGTSNPNLYWYRQAAGRGLQLLFYSVGIGQISSEVPQNLSASRPQDRQFILSSKKLLLSDSGFYLCAWSVGGSQETQYFGPGTRLLVL.

This clone was seen once. The chain carries TRBV19 and TRBJ1-5; 8 bases agree with TRBD1. The CDR3 is made up of 17 amino acids. CDR1 is LNHDA, CDR2 SQIVND, per germline (reference sequence). The V gene end was trimmed by 3 bases and the J gene end by 7 bases; junction bases not matched to a gene: 14. DNA for the CDR3: TGTGCCAGTAGTATCAACCCCGGACAGGGAGGTGACCAGCCCCAGCATTTT. Its translation is CASSINPGQGGDQPQHF.

This sequence joins TRBV5-1 and TRBJ1-4; D gene ambiguous. This CDR3 is 14 amino acids long. Trimming pared 2 bases from V and 2 bases from J, leaving 7 bases between. CDR1 is SGHRS, CDR2 YFSETQ, per germline. CDR3 protein: CASSFRTTNEKLFF. CDR3 in DNA: TGCGCCAGCAGCTTCAGGACGACTAATGAAAAACTGTTTTTT.

The rearrangement joins TRBV19 to TRBJ1-6, with a weak D call TRBD1 (6 bases). The V gene's germline CDR1 is LNHDA and CDR2 SQIVND (reference sequence). Trimming took 7 bases from V and 9 from J, leaving 16 bases between them. This CDR3 has 14 residues. The CDR3 protein is CASTPGGGTSPLHF. In DNA, the CDR3 is TGTGCCAGTACCCCTGGGGGGGGCACTTCACCCCTCCACTTT.

V is TRBV6-1 and J is TRBJ2-1; 7 bases are a match to TRBD2. From germline, CDR1 is MNHNS and CDR2 SASEGT. This CDR3 is 16 amino acids long. The V and J ends lost 2 bases and 1 base, in that order; junction bases with no gene match: 5. The CDR3 protein is CASSEWSSGSYNEQFF. The CDR3 DNA is TGTGCCAGCAGTGAATGGTCTAGCGGTTCCTACAATGAGCAGTTCTTC.

There are a few counts of this clone. V is TRBV13 and J is TRBJ1-6; D is unclear. Between the trimmed V and J ends, which lost 6 bases and 6 bases, there was a span of 18 bases. The germline V gene encodes CDR1 PRHDT and CDR2 FYEKMQ (reference sequence). CDR3 length equals 16 residues. CDR3 in DNA: TGTGCCAGCAGTGAGGTGGGGAGACGGAGTAATTCACCCCTCCACTTT. Translating it yields CASSEVGRRSNSPLHF.

The V call is TRBV6-5, the J call TRBJ2-2; D ambiguous. Between the trimmed V and J ends, which lost 5 bases and 8 bases, there was a span of 18 bases. CDR3 length: 15 residues. CDR1 and CDR2 (germline): MNHEY, SVGAGI. In DNA, the CDR3 is TGTGCCAGCAGTCGGAGTGTTCCAACACTTGGGGAGCTGTTTTTT. Its translation is CASSRSVPTLGELFF.

This rearrangement joins TRBV5-1 to TRBJ2-3; TRBD2 matches at 7 bases. V lost 0 bases and J lost 2; bases outside the gene matches: 6. The CDR3 loop spans 16 amino acids. Germline V lookup: CDR1 SGHRS, CDR2 YFSETQ. The CDR3 loop is CASSLDSGDPTDTQYF. The CDR3 DNA reads TGCGCCAGCAGCTTGGACAGCGGGGACCCCACAGATACGCAGTATTTT.

This chain links TRBV5-4 with TRBJ1-4; D unresolved. The germline gives CDR1 SGHNT, CDR2 YYREEE (reference sequence). V lost 2 bases and J lost 5, with 7 bases in between. The CDR3 loop spans 13 amino acids. The CDR3 nucleotides read TGTGCCAGCAGCTTTATGGGGAATGAAAAACTGTTTTTT. Its translation is CASSFMGNEKLFF.

This clone appeared a single time. This sequence joins TRBV11-2 and TRBJ2-7; tentatively, D is TRBD2 (5 bases). The CDR3 runs to 13 residues. Trimming left V 5 bases short and J 4 bases short, with 12 bases between. Germline-derived CDR1 and CDR2 are SGHAT and FQNNGV. CDR3 coding DNA: TGTGCCAGCAGCCCACAAGCGGAGTACGAGCAGTACTTC. It specifies CASSPQAEYEQYF.

The chain is built from TRBV4-1 and TRBJ2-7; unclear D gene. The CDR3 has 15 residues. V lost 1 base and J 3 bases, leaving 13 bases between the germline ends. Germline CDR1 is MGHRA and CDR2 is YSYEKL. In nucleotides, the CDR3 is TGCGCCAGCAGCCAAGGACTGGTGGGATACTACGAGCAGTACTTC. Protein sequence: CASSQGLVGYYEQYF.

Comment on this clone: Other DNA sequences in this sample translate to the same CDR3. The chain links TRBV6-5 to TRBJ1-6, with TRBD1 matching 9 bases. The V gene's germline CDR1 is MNHEY and CDR2 SVGAGI. J was trimmed by 7 bases and V by 6 bases; bases with no gene match: 4. The CDR3 spans 14 residues. The CDR3 loop is CASRLGQGNSPLHF. CDR3 in DNA: TGTGCCAGCAGGTTGGGACAGGGCAATTCACCCCTCCACTTT.

Only one count was recorded for this clone. Other DNA sequences in this specimen translate into the identical CDR3. This chain uses TRBV10-3 with TRBJ1-1; D remains ambiguous. The germline V gene has CDR1 ENHRY and CDR2 SYGVKD. With 3 bases removed from V and 2 bases from J, the gap between germline ends came to 7 bases. There are 13 residues in the CDR3. The DNA for the CDR3 is TGTGCCATCAGTGAAGGCGGAAACACTGAAGCTTTCTTT. It codes for CAISEGGNTEAFF.